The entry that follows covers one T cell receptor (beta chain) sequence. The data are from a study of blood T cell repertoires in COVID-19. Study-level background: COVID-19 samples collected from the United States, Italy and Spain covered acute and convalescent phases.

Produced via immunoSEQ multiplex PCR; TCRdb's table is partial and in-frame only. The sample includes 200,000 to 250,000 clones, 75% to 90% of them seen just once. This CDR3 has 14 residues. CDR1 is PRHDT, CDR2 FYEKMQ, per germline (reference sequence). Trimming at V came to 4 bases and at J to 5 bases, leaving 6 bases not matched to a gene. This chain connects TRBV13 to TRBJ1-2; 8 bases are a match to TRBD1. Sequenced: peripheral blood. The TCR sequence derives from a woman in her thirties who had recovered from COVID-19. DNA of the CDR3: TGTGCCAGCAGCTCCCGACAGGGGCGGTATGGCTACACCTTC. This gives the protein CASSSRQGRYGYTF.